These 2 T cell receptor beta chains came from one sample sequenced in a study of blood T cell repertoires in COVID-19. TCRdb's table, derived via immunoSEQ multiplex PCR, lists solely in-frame clones and lacks some. The data contain a few hundred thousand clones, approximately 90% of them singletons. Sequenced material: peripheral blood. These TCRs come from a woman in her 30s who had recovered from COVID-19.

The CDR3 nucleotides are TGCGCCAGCAGCCAAGATCCCAGGGGAGAGACCCAGTACTTC. Its protein product is CASSQDPRGETQYF. The V and J genes are TRBV4-3 and TRBJ2-5, with D possibly TRBD1 on 6 matching bases. In germline, CDR1 is LGHNA, CDR2 YSLEER. The germline V and J ends were trimmed by 0 bases and 4 bases, with 9 bases remaining between them. The CDR3 covers 14 residues.

The gene calls are TRBV19 and TRBJ2-5; tentative D call: TRBD2 (5 bases). The CDR3 is 13 residues long. With 4 bases removed from V and 7 bases from J, the gap between germline ends came to 13 bases. Germline CDR1 reads LNHDA; CDR2 reads SQIVND (reference sequence). This CDR3 is CASSREVGVTQYF. CDR3 sequence (DNA): TGTGCCAGTAGTAGAGAGGTCGGGGTGACCCAGTACTTC. The full variable domain, its missing parts supplied by reference TRBV19 and TRBJ2-5, is DGGITQSPKYLFRKEGQNVTLSCEQNLNHDAMYWYRQDPGQGLRLIYYSQIVNDFQKGDIAEGYSVSREKKESFPLTVTSAQKNPTAFYLCASSREVGVTQYFGPGTRLLVL.